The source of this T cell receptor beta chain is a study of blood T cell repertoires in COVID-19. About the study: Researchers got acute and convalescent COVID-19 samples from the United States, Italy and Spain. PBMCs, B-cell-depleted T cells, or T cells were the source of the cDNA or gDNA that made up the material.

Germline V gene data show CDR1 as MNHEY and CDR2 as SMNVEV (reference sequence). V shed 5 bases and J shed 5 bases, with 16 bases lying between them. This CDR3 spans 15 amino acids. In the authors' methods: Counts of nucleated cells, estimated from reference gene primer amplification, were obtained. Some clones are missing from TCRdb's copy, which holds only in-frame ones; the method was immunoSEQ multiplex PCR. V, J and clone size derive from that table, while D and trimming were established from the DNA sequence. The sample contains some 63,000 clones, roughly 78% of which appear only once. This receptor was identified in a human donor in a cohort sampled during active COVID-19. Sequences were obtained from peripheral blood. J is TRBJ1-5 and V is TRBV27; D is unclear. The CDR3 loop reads CASSLGPPEYQPQHF. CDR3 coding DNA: TGTGCCAGCAGTCTGGGCCCCCCTGAGTATCAGCCCCAGCATTTT.